The rows below give T cell receptor beta chains drawn from one sample of a study of shared clonotypes between healthy human individuals. TCRdb's table, derived via immunoSEQ multiplex PCR, lists solely in-frame clones and lacks some. The table shows 2 million to 2.5 million clones, with 92% occurring only once. The sequenced sample was naive CD4+ T cells from PBMCs. Receptors originate from a man aged 18 to 29 in good health. Some clones in this sample may be carry-over from other donors' samples. The CDR3 runs from the conserved cysteine through the conserved F or W. D genes are given only for firm matches. Size values are once, few and many counts, or a class for expanded clones, and some rows have none.

clone_size d_call j_call v_call cdr3_aa cdr3_nt
. . TRBJ2-3 TRBV5-1 CASSLNVQGTDTQYF TGCGCCAGCAGCTTGAATGTACAGGGAACAGATACGCAGTATTTT
. . TRBJ2-3 TRBV2 CASATDTQYF TGTGCCAGCGCAACAGATACGCAGTATTTT
. TRBD2 TRBJ2-4 TRBV4-1 CASSQPRGGKADIQYF TGCGCCAGCAGCCAACCTAGGGGAGGGAAGGCCGACATTCAGTACTTC
. . TRBJ2-1 TRBV7-9 CASSLGIYGGDEQFF TGTGCCAGCAGCTTAGGAATATACGGTGGCGATGAGCAGTTCTTC
. TRBD2 TRBJ2-1 TRBV6-9 CASSSREGPNEQFF TGTGCCAGCAGTTCGAGGGAGGGGCCCAATGAGCAGTTCTTC
. . TRBJ1-1 TRBV29-1 CSAGVTLNTEAFF TGCAGCGCCGGGGTCACCTTGAACACTGAAGCTTTCTTT
. TRBD2 TRBJ2-3 TRBV20-1 CSGGGADTQYF TGCAGTGGGGGGGGAGCAGATACGCAGTATTTT
. . TRBJ2-3 TRBV7-8 CASSLGAGTSTDTQYF TGTGCCAGCAGCTTAGGGGCTGGCACTAGCACAGATACGCAGTATTTT
. . TRBJ2-5 TRBV7-2 CASSSPGDGQETQYF TGTGCCAGCAGCTCGCCTGGGGACGGACAAGAGACCCAGTACTTC
. . TRBJ2-5 TRBV15 CATSTRIAPGETQYF TGTGCCACCAGCACCCGGATAGCTCCGGGGGAGACCCAGTACTTC
. TRBD1 TRBJ2-7 TRBV18 CASSQSRDSYEQYF TGTGCCAGCTCACAAAGTCGGGACAGCTACGAGCAGTACTTC
. TRBD1 TRBJ2-5 TRBV9 CASSVVGQTFQETQYF TGTGCCAGCAGCGTAGTGGGACAGACCTTTCAAGAGACCCAGTACTTC
few . TRBJ1-3 TRBV6-6 CASSSPTGNTIYF TGTGCCAGCAGTTCCCCCACCGGAAACACCATATATTTT
. . TRBJ1-4 TRBV6-1 CASRRDGSTNEKLFF TGTGCCAGCAGGCGGGACGGCTCAACTAATGAAAAACTGTTTTTT
. TRBD2 TRBJ2-1 TRBV14 CASSQGQLAAYNEQFF TGTGCCAGCAGCCAAGGTCAACTAGCGGCCTACAATGAGCAGTTCTTC
. TRBD2 TRBJ2-3 TRBV9 CASSDRLAGATDTQYF TGTGCCAGCAGCGATAGACTAGCGGGAGCCACAGATACGCAGTATTTT
. . TRBJ1-4 TRBV19 CASSLWTAPNEKLFF TGTGCCAGTAGTCTTTGGACGGCCCCTAACGAAAAACTGTTTTTT
. . TRBJ2-7 TRBV4-1 CASSQSGGRDEQYF TGCGCCAGCAGCCAAAGTGGGGGTAGGGACGAGCAGTACTTC
. . TRBJ2-3 TRBV9 CASSNGGYTDTQYF TGTGCCAGCAGCAATGGGGGGTACACAGATACGCAGTATTTT
. TRBD1 TRBJ2-5 TRBV6-5 CASSRGTGGETQYF TGTGCCAGCAGTAGAGGGACAGGAGGAGAGACCCAGTACTTC
. TRBD1 TRBJ1-2 TRBV14 CASSQVGTGGRGYTF TGTGCCAGCAGCCAAGTAGGGACAGGGGGACGAGGCTACACCTTC
. . TRBJ2-5 TRBV5-1 CASSLGWAGSETQYF TGCGCCAGCAGCTTGGGATGGGCAGGGTCGGAGACCCAGTACTTC
. . TRBJ1-1 TRBV29-1 CSVYILGAETEAFF TGCAGCGTTTATATCCTGGGGGCTGAAACTGAAGCTTTCTTT
. . TRBJ2-5 TRBV5-1 CASSLDRRFQETQYF TGCGCCAGCAGCTTGGACAGGAGATTCCAAGAGACCCAGTACTTC
. . TRBJ1-2 TRBV27 CASSPPGFPYGYTF TGTGCCAGCAGCCCCCCCGGGTTCCCCTATGGCTACACCTTC
. TRBD2 TRBJ2-1 TRBV5-6 CASSFSASGLYNEQFF TGTGCCAGCAGCTTTTCGGCTAGCGGGCTATACAATGAGCAGTTCTTC
. . TRBJ2-5 TRBV6-1 CASSVRAETQYF TGTGCCAGCAGTGTCAGGGCTGAGACCCAGTACTTC
. TRBD2 TRBJ2-3 TRBV7-9 CASSLARTSGKDTQYF TGTGCCAGCAGCTTAGCGAGGACTAGCGGGAAGGATACGCAGTATTTT
. TRBD2 TRBJ2-7 TRBV5-1 CASSLVSSGTYEQYF TGCGCCAGCAGCTTGGTTTCTAGCGGGACCTACGAGCAGTACTTC
. . TRBJ2-1 TRBV29-1 CSGVTIGNEQFF TGCAGCGGCGTGACTATAGGGAATGAGCAGTTCTTC
. TRBD2 TRBJ2-7 TRBV6-6 CASSYPRTSGRGEQYF TGTGCCAGCAGTTACCCCCGGACTAGCGGGAGGGGGGAGCAGTACTTC